This record concerns one T cell receptor beta chain sequence. Its cognate antigen is unknown. This CDR3 has 14 residues. The trim removed 5 bases at V and 9 bases at J, leaving 8 bases unmatched. Germline V gene sequence: CDR1 SGHNT, CDR2 YENEEA. This entry is derived from a study of metastatic and nonmetastatic thyroid tumors. Looking at the study overall: For malignant and benign thyroid patients, tumor or nodule tissue and blood were the sources whose repertoires were compared.

Treatment of any kind had been given to no patient before thyroid surgery. Study-wide findings and caveats: Malignant tumors reportedly showed significantly higher TCR beta diversity than benign nodules in both blood and tumor.

Original methodology: The authors used CDR3 differences across clinicopathological groups to build a distant-metastasis classifier for papillary thyroid cancer. TCRdb recomputed clones from the PCR reads via MiXCR. The V and J calls, along with clone size, are taken from TCRdb and not from the paper's own processing. The profile shows about 41,000 clones, approximately 28% of them singletons. The origin of this receptor is a male donor with papillary thyroid cancer or a benign thyroid nodule (not recorded which). Some clones in this sample may be carry-over from other donors' samples. The sequencing sample was made of blood. The J gene is TRBJ2-2, the V gene TRBV11-3; 8 bases are a match to TRBD2. The CDR3 DNA follows: TGTGCCAGCAGCGCCCGGGAGGGCCTCCGGGAGCTGTTTTTT. This translates into CASSAREGLRELFF.